This TCR beta chain appears in the sequencing data of a study of graft-versus-host responses after intestinal transplantation. Measured with immunoSEQ multiplex PCR; TCRdb has only the in-frame clones, and not every one. This sample has about 41,000 clones, with around 95% found just once. This clone is a singleton in its sample. Its antigen is not identified. Between the trimmed V and J ends, which lost 1 base and 7 bases, there was a span of 17 bases. The CDR3 consists of 15 residues. Germline CDR1 reads MGHRA; CDR2 reads YSYEKL. Study results and caveats: Clonal ratios of graft-versus-host to host-versus-graft in allografts were high for patients exhibiting graft-donor T cell macrochimerism.

The TCR sequence derives from a human donor who was the organ donor for an intestinal transplant. The material sequenced was unstimulated CD8+ T cells sorted from spleen or lymph node cells, taken before transplant. V gene TRBV4-1 combines with J gene TRBJ2-7; D is possibly TRBD1 (6 bases). The CDR3 is CASSQVTGIPREQYF. The DNA of the CDR3 is TGCGCCAGCAGCCAAGTCACAGGGATCCCCCGGGAGCAGTACTTC.